This T cell receptor (beta chain) emerged from a study of blood T cell repertoires in COVID-19. Turning to the study itself: Both acute and convalescent COVID-19 samples were obtained from the United States, Italy and Spain.

Cohort allocation depended upon clinical history that participants reported. The CDR3 sequence is 13 residues long. Germline assignment: CDR1 MNHEY and CDR2 SVGAGI. The V and J ends lost 6 bases and 4 bases respectively, with 7 bases between them. This table comes from immunoSEQ multiplex PCR, and its TCRdb copy is limited to in-frame clones, with some not included. The profile shows some 170,000 clones, 80% to 90% of them singletons. The sample taken for sequencing was PBMCs or T cells enriched from blood (not recorded which). V is TRBV6-5 and J is TRBJ2-6; D might be TRBD1 (6 bases). This clonotype was obtained from a middle-aged man who had recovered from COVID-19. For the CDR3, the DNA is TGTGCCAGCAGACAGGGCGGGGCCAACGTCCTGACTTTC. Its protein product is CASRQGGANVLTF.